These 3 T cell receptor beta chains came from one sample sequenced in a study of beta chain features in type 1 diabetes. The isolated RNA, all of it, was reverse transcribed, so expressed TCRB transcripts were what got sequenced. TCRdb's table, derived via immunoSEQ multiplex PCR, lists solely in-frame clones and lacks some. The top ten clones hold around 0.065% of a sample with just over 450,000 clones, approximately 31% of them seen once. Sequencing input: naive CD4+ T cells from blood. The receptors derive from a man in his late teens or twenties in good health.

This clone has a handful of counts. CDR3: CASQGLAGPTDTQYF. CDR3 coding DNA: TGTGCCAGCCAAGGACTAGCGGGACCCACAGATACGCAGTATTTT. The rearrangement joins TRBV2 to TRBJ2-3, with 12 bases that match TRBD2. Germline values: CDR1 SNHLY, CDR2 FYNNEI. This CDR3 has 15 residues. The ends lost 8 bases at V and 2 bases at J; junction bases unmatched: 5. The full variable domain, its missing parts supplied by reference TRBV2 and TRBJ2-3, is EPEVTQTPSHQVTQMGQEVILRCVPISNHLYFYWYRQILGQKVEFLVSFYNNEISEKSEIFDDQFSVERPDGSNFTLKIRSTKLEDSAMYFCASQGLAGPTDTQYFGPGTRLTVL.

V usage is TRBV18 and J usage is TRBJ2-1, with D perhaps matching TRBD2 (6 bases). Trimming took 3 bases from V and 7 from J, leaving 10 bases between them. Looked up from germline, CDR1 is KGHSH and CDR2 is LQKENI. The CDR3 loop spans 13 amino acids. DNA for the CDR3: TGTGCCAGCTCACCGGGACTTTCAAATGAGCAGTTCTTC. It encodes CASSPGLSNEQFF.

The rearrangement joins TRBV7-9 to TRBJ2-1, with 9 bases identical to TRBD2. This CDR3 comprises 16 residues. Germline values: CDR1 SEHNR, CDR2 FQNEAQ (reference sequence). The junction had 14 bases not matched to a gene; V was cut back by 5 bases and J by 9 bases. The CDR3 spells CASSLSGSGRQSEQFF. The CDR3, as DNA: TGTGCCAGCAGCCTTAGCGGGAGTGGTCGCCAGAGTGAGCAGTTCTTC.